The 10 T cell receptor beta chains given below trace back to one sample, sequenced in a study of blood T cell repertoires in COVID-19. Assay: immunoSEQ multiplex PCR; the TCRdb copy retains only in-frame clones and omits some. The top ten hold 8.6% of the sample, which has about 61,000 clones, roughly nine tenths seen once. Sequencing used peripheral blood. Receptors originate from a human donor in a cohort sampled during active COVID-19.

By sample fraction, this clone is medium-sized. The rearrangement joins TRBV6-5 to TRBJ2-3, with 8 bases matching TRBD2. Trimming removed 7 bases from V and 4 bases from J; junction bases left unmatched: 7. Germline assignment: CDR1 MNHEY and CDR2 SVGAGI. The CDR3 is 14 residues long. The CDR3 reads CASKTGGPADTQYF. The CDR3 DNA reads as TGTGCCAGCAAGACGGGGGGGCCTGCAGATACGCAGTATTTT.

This chain joins TRBV7-9 and TRBJ1-1, with a possible D match to TRBD1 (6 bases). CDR1 is SEHNR and CDR2 is FQNEAQ in the germline V gene (reference sequence). Trimming cost V 7 bases and J 3 bases, with 15 bases left between them. The CDR3 has 14 residues. The CDR3 nucleotides are TGTGCCAGCACCCGAGGGGGGAGGGACACTGAAGCTTTCTTT. Amino acid sequence: CASTRGGRDTEAFF.

The rearrangement uses TRBV9 and TRBJ1-1, with D unresolved. V was cut by 3 bases and J by 1 base, with 10 bases left in between. This CDR3 is built from 14 residues. The germline CDR1 and CDR2 sequences are SGDLS and YYNGEE. This CDR3 reads CASSGGPTNTEAFF. CDR3 DNA sequence: TGTGCCAGCAGCGGAGGTCCAACGAACACTGAAGCTTTCTTT.

The chain carries TRBV13 and TRBJ2-1, with a possible D match to TRBD2 (6 bases). Trimming pared 4 bases from V and 9 bases from J, leaving 13 bases between. Germline V gene data show CDR1 as PRHDT and CDR2 as FYEKMQ (reference sequence). This CDR3 contains 13 residues. CDR3 coding DNA: TGTGCCAGCAGCTCGGGACTGGTCTCTGAGCAGTTCTTC. This translates into CASSSGLVSEQFF. The variable domain in full, with the rest retrieved from reference TRBV13 and TRBJ2-1, is AAGVIQSPRHLIKEKRETATLKCYPIPRHDTVYWYQQGPGQDPQFLISFYEKMQSDKGSIPDRFSAQQFSDYHSELNMSSLELGDSALYFCASSSGLVSEQFFGPGTRLTVL.

The V call is TRBV7-6, the J call TRBJ1-2, with D perhaps TRBD1 (6 bases). CDR3 length: 15 amino acids. Germline V gene lookup returns CDR1 SGHVS and CDR2 FNYEAQ. The V gene lost 7 bases and the J gene lost 7 bases, with 22 bases spanning the gap. In DNA, the CDR3 is TGTGCCAGCACTCACATGGACCCCTCAGGGGCTGGCTACACCTTC. The encoded protein is CASTHMDPSGAGYTF.

V gene TRBV20-1 combines with J gene TRBJ2-1; D unclear. The V gene lost 3 bases and the J gene lost 4 bases, with 13 bases spanning the gap. Germline lookup yields CDR1 DFQATT and CDR2 SNEGSKA (reference sequence). This CDR3 spans 14 amino acids. The CDR3 spells CSASNPGGYNEQFF. Here the CDR3 DNA reads TGCAGTGCTAGTAATCCGGGTGGGTACAATGAGCAGTTCTTC.

The gene calls are TRBV9 and TRBJ2-3, with D tentatively TRBD2 (6 bases). Germline lookup yields CDR1 SGDLS and CDR2 YYNGEE. Trimming took off 7 bases at V and 5 bases at J, with 11 bases between the two ends. This CDR3 is 12 amino acids long. CDR3 sequence reads: CASDAGQDTQYF. As DNA, the CDR3 is TGTGCCAGCGATGCGGGGCAAGATACGCAGTATTTT.

This chain uses TRBV7-9 with TRBJ2-7, with 10 bases matching TRBD2. CDR1 is SEHNR, CDR2 FQNEAQ, per germline (reference sequence). CDR3 length equals 15 residues. V was pared by 5 bases and J by 8 bases, with 12 bases of the junction left unmatched. In DNA, the CDR3 is TGTGCCAGCAGCCCTTCCTTACTAGCGGGGCTGCAGCAGTACTTC. Its protein is CASSPSLLAGLQQYF.

The J gene is TRBJ1-1, the V gene TRBV5-1; a possible D gene is TRBD1 (5 bases). Germline V gene lookup returns CDR1 SGHRS and CDR2 YFSETQ. This CDR3 is 13 amino acids long. V was clipped by 7 bases and J by 6 bases, with 16 bases between them. The CDR3 sequence: CASGLGGGAEAFF. CDR3 bases: TGCGCCAGCGGTCTCGGCGGGGGAGCTGAAGCTTTCTTT.

The V and J genes are TRBV5-1 and TRBJ2-5; 10 bases line up with TRBD1. The CDR3 spans 14 residues. V lost 0 bases, J lost 5 bases, and 1 base stayed unmatched. The germline V gene encodes CDR1 SGHRS and CDR2 YFSETQ. For the CDR3, the DNA is TGCGCCAGCAGCTTGGAGGGACAGGGGGAGACCCAGTACTTC. Translated: CASSLEGQGETQYF.